One and the same sample provided the 11 T cell receptor beta chains below, sequenced in a study of T cell repertoires in cytomegalovirus infection. MiXCR, applied by TCRdb to the reads, yields one record per CDR3 protein. The sample comprises 200,000 to 250,000 distinct CDR3 sequences, under 25% of which are singletons, and about 20% rests with the top ten. Sequencing was carried out using CD8+ T cells from PBMCs. These TCRs come from a human donor in good health (CMV status not recorded). Some clones in this sample may be carry-over from other donors' samples.

The table lists this clonotype with many counts. The genes are TRBV7-9 and TRBJ2-5; no clear D gene. Germline V gene data show CDR1 as SEHNR and CDR2 as FQNEAQ (reference sequence). This CDR3 region has 13 residues. V gave up 0 bases and J gave up 5 bases, with 7 bases separating them. CDR3 bases: TGTGCCAGCAGCTTAGCTCTGGGGGAGACCCAGTACTTC. It is translated as CASSLALGETQYF.

The chain recombines TRBV7-3 with TRBJ1-6; tentatively, D is TRBD1 (5 bases). Trimming stripped 2 bases from V and 7 bases from J, with 18 bases between. Germline V gene data show CDR1 as SGHTA and CDR2 as FQGTGA. This CDR3 is 17 amino acids long. The CDR3 nucleotides are TGTGCCAGCAGCTTAGCTGCTTCGGGGGGTAGGAATTCACCCCTCCACTTT. It specifies CASSLAASGGRNSPLHF.

This clonotype was recorded many times. The CDR3 nucleotides are TGTGCCAGCAGCTCCCGCCAGGGGGGAAGCTCCTACAATGAGCAGTTCTTC. Translating gives CASSSRQGGSSYNEQFF. J is TRBJ2-1 and V is TRBV7-9; a weak D match, TRBD1 (7 bases). The V end was cut by 4 bases, the J end by 0 bases, with 16 bases between. The CDR3 has 17 amino acids. Germline V CDR1 and CDR2: SEHNR, FQNEAQ (reference sequence).

The V call is TRBV7-9, the J call TRBJ2-7; 8 positions agree with TRBD1. Trimming cost V 5 bases and J 1 base; bases outside gene matches: 13. The CDR3 is 17 residues long. Germline CDR1 and CDR2: SEHNR and FQNEAQ (reference sequence). The CDR3 loop reads CASSPTPGQAVSYEQYF. The CDR3 coding sequence is TGTGCCAGCAGCCCGACTCCGGGACAGGCTGTATCCTACGAGCAGTACTTC.

The V gene is TRBV27, the J gene TRBJ1-6; TRBD1 matches at 9 bases. Unmatched junction bases numbered 10, after V lost 8 bases and J lost 8 bases. Germline assignment: CDR1 MNHEY and CDR2 SMNVEV (reference sequence). CDR3 size: 15 residues. CDR3 nucleotide sequence: TGTGCCAGCGGATGGGACAGGGCGGACGATTCACCCCTCCACTTT. Residues: CASGWDRADDSPLHF.

The chain is built from TRBV7-8 and TRBJ2-5, with 9 bases matching TRBD1. The CDR3 spans 15 residues. V lost 4 bases, J lost 5 bases, and 8 bases stayed unmatched. CDR1 SGHVS and CDR2 FQNEAQ come from the germline V gene. The CDR3 spells CASSYTGGAGETQYF. Written as DNA, the CDR3 is TGTGCCAGCAGCTACACAGGGGGCGCTGGGGAGACCCAGTACTTC.

This rearrangement joins TRBV28 to TRBJ1-2; 10 bases align to TRBD1. V gave up 2 bases and J gave up 5 bases; unmatched junction bases: 11. The CDR3 is made up of 17 amino acids. The germline CDR1 and CDR2 sequences are MDHEN and SYDVKM. The CDR3 DNA reads TGTGCCAGCAGTTTAACGCCCGGGGACAGGGGTTTTTATGGCTACACCTTC. It specifies CASSLTPGDRGFYGYTF.

Concerning this clonotype itself: Sequence at one end of the junction differs from germline and may be a read error. J is TRBJ1-1 and V is TRBV29-1, with D maybe TRBD1 (6 bases). This CDR3 region has 13 residues. Germline assignment: CDR1 SQVTM and CDR2 ANQGSEA. The CDR3 nucleotides read TGCAGCGCTGAAGGCCAGGGGATAGGTGAAGCTTTCTTT. This encodes CSAEGQGIGEAFF.

This clonotype was counted at least ten times. This rearrangement joins TRBV5-6 to TRBJ2-3; D unclear. Trimming left V 0 bases short and J 5 bases short, with 1 base between. Germline V lookup: CDR1 SGHDT, CDR2 YYEEEE. The CDR3 spans 11 residues. The CDR3 nucleotides read TGTGCCAGCAGCTTGGAAGATACGCAGTATTTT. This encodes CASSLEDTQYF.

This clonotype showed up just a few times. The chain carries TRBV13 and TRBJ2-3; 9 bases align to TRBD2. The CDR3 is 14 residues long. The junction had 5 bases not matched to a gene; V was cut back by 6 bases and J by 4 bases. Germline values: CDR1 PRHDT, CDR2 FYEKMQ (reference sequence). The CDR3 DNA is TGTGCCAGCAGGCCCCGCGGGGGGGCAGATACGCAGTATTTT. It codes for CASRPRGGADTQYF.

This clonotype was observed a handful of times. The chain combines TRBV6-6 with TRBJ1-5; D possibly corresponds to TRBD1 (5 bases). V was trimmed by 2 bases and J by 7 bases, leaving 9 bases between them. Germline assignment: CDR1 MNHNY and CDR2 SVGAGI (reference sequence). The CDR3 runs 13 residues. As DNA, the CDR3 is TGTGCCAGCAGTTACGGGGGAGCCCAGCCCCAGCATTTT. Translation: CASSYGGAQPQHF.